This TCR beta chain is drawn from a study of T cells in Graves' hyperthyroidism and ophthalmopathy. Study outcomes and limitations: Median prediction lead before ophthalmopathy onset was six to eight months with the model.

RNA transcripts provided the source from which TCR beta CDR3 regions were amplified. HTBI primers were used for first-round RT-PCR of the TCR CDR3. TCRdb used MiXCR to reprocess the multiplex PCR reads, holding one entry per CDR3 protein. The data contain under 400,000 distinct CDR3 sequences, approximately 15% of them seen just once; the ten biggest clones take up about 30%. The CDR3 totals 14 residues. Germline CDR1 reads LGHNA; CDR2 reads YSLEER. V was pared by 4 bases and J by 1 base, with 11 bases between. This clonotype was observed at least ten times. Antigen unknown. This TCR was sampled from a woman under 30 with Graves' hyperthyroidism that later progressed to Graves' ophthalmopathy. This rearrangement joins TRBV4-3 to TRBJ2-7; D gene uncertain. The sequenced sample consisted of blood. CDR3 sequence: CASSRAAGSYEQYF. The CDR3, as DNA: TGCGCCAGCAGCCGGGCGGCAGGATCCTACGAGCAGTACTTC.